The 6 T cell receptor beta chains presented below share a single source sample, sequenced in a study of blood T cell repertoires in COVID-19. The table came from immunoSEQ multiplex PCR; TCRdb's copy has only in-frame clones and leaves some out. The sample has hundreds of thousands of clones; around 89% are singletons. Sample: PBMCs or T cells enriched from blood (not recorded which). These receptors all stem from a woman between 55 and 75 years old in a cohort exposed to, infected with or recovered from COVID-19 (not recorded which).

This rearrangement joins TRBV6-5 to TRBJ1-5; TRBD1 is a possible D gene (6 bases). The CDR3 runs 15 residues. Trimming took 6 bases from V and 2 from J, leaving 14 bases between them. The germline gives CDR1 MNHEY, CDR2 SVGAGI. The CDR3 DNA sequence: TGTGCCAGCAGGGTGACAGGTGGTGGCAATCAGCCCCAGCATTTT. Its translation: CASRVTGGGNQPQHF.

This chain links TRBV2 with TRBJ2-7; 8 bases map to TRBD1. Germline V lookup: CDR1 SNHLY, CDR2 FYNNEI. The junction had 12 bases not matched to a gene; V was cut back by 5 bases and J by 0 bases. The CDR3 runs 17 residues. The chain's CDR3 is CASSPPGQGRSSYEQYF. The CDR3 DNA reads TGTGCCAGCAGTCCCCCTGGACAGGGAAGGAGCTCCTACGAGCAGTACTTC.

The CDR3 nucleotides read TGTGCCAGCAGAACTAGCGGAGCCCGCTCCGAGCAGTACTTC. This encodes CASRTSGARSEQYF. V usage is TRBV6-5 and J usage is TRBJ2-7; 8 nucleotides match TRBD2. The CDR3 length is 14 residues. Trimming took 6 bases from V and 6 from J; bases not matched to a gene: 10. Germline CDR1 MNHEY, CDR2 SVGAGI.

This chain links TRBV24-1 with TRBJ2-2, with 11 bases lining up with TRBD1. Germline assignment: CDR1 KGHDR and CDR2 SFDVKD. The CDR3 is 15 amino acids. After removal of 9 bases from V and 2 bases from J, the junction contained 4 bases not matched to a gene. CDR3 coding DNA: TGTGCCACCGGAAGGACAGGGGGCAACACCGGGGAGCTGTTTTTT. Translated: CATGRTGGNTGELFF.

The chain carries TRBV7-9 and TRBJ1-5; unclear D gene. This CDR3 is built from 12 residues. Germline-derived CDR1 and CDR2 are SEHNR and FQNEAQ (reference sequence). Deletions cut 5 bases from V and 2 bases from J, with 4 bases between. CDR3 loop: CASSRGNQPQHF. For the CDR3, the DNA is TGTGCCAGCAGCCGCGGCAATCAGCCCCAGCATTTT.

The CDR3 is CASSFIRGSNTEAFF. CDR3 nucleotides: TGTGCCAGCAGCTTTATCCGGGGTTCGAACACTGAAGCTTTCTTT. The V gene is TRBV7-9, the J gene TRBJ1-1; D unclear. CDR1 SEHNR and CDR2 FQNEAQ come from the germline V gene (reference sequence). This CDR3 is built from 15 residues. V lost 3 bases and J lost 1, with 12 bases in between.